This T cell receptor beta chain comes out of a study of T-cell reconstitution after alpha-beta-depleted transplantation in children. Comments on this clonotype: Its target is unknown.

A library of TCRbeta sequences, prepared with unique molecular identifiers, was generated. TCRdb reanalysed the PCR reads using MiXCR and keeps one entry per CDR3 protein. This table holds 70,000 to 95,000 distinct CDR3 sequences, about a sixth found once. Study-wide results and limits: About two months after transplant, alpha-beta T cells reportedly came from several hundred expanded graft clones.

This TCR derives from a male patient between 2 and 10 years old who had a stem cell transplant for acute lymphoblastic leukemia, so the T cells may come from the graft donor. The source was PBMCs, mostly from graft donor cells, collected 360 days after TCRalphabeta/CD19-depleted stem cell transplant.

CDR3: CASSFTGGSEQYF. The CDR3, as DNA: TGCGCCAGCAGCTTTACAGGGGGCAGCGAGCAGTACTTC. The chain is built from TRBV5-1 and TRBJ2-7, with 9 nucleotides matching TRBD1. CDR1 and CDR2 (germline): SGHRS, YFSETQ. The CDR3 totals 13 residues. After removal of 2 bases from V and 6 bases from J, the junction contained 3 bases not matched to a gene.